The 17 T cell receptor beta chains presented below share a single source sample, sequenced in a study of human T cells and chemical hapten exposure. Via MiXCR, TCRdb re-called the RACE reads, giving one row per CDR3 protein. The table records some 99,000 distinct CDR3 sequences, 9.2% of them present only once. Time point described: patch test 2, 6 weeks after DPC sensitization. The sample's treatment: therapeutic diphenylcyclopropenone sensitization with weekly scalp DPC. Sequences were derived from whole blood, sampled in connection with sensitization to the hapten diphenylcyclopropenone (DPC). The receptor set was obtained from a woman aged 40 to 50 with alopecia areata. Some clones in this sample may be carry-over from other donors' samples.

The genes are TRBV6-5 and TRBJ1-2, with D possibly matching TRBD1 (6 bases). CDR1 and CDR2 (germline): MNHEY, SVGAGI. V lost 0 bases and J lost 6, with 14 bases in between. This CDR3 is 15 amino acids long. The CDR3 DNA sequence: TGTGCCAGCAGTTACTCGTCAACAGGGTTTGATGGCTACACCTTC. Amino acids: CASSYSSTGFDGYTF.

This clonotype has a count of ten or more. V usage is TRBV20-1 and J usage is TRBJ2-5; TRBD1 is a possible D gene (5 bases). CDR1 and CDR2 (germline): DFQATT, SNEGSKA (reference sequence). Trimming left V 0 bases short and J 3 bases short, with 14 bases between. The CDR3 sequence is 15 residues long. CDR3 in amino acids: CSARDFSRGKETQYF. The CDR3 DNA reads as TGCAGTGCTAGAGATTTTTCTAGGGGTAAAGAGACCCAGTACTTC.

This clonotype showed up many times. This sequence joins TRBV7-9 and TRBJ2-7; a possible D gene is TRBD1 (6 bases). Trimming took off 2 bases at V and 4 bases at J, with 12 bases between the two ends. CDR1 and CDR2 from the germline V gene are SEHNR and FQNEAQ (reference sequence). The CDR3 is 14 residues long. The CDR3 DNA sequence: TGTGCCAGCAGCTTAACGGGACAACTGTACGAGCAGTACTTC. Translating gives CASSLTGQLYEQYF.

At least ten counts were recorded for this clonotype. The DNA of the CDR3 is TGTGCCATCAGCACTGATCCGGGGGGGCAGCCCCAGCATTTT. Its protein product is CAISTDPGGQPQHF. The rearrangement uses TRBV10-3 and TRBJ1-5, with D maybe TRBD1 (5 bases). Germline V gene data show CDR1 as ENHRY and CDR2 as SYGVKD. V was pared by 6 bases and J by 7 bases, with 16 bases between. The CDR3 length is 14 residues.

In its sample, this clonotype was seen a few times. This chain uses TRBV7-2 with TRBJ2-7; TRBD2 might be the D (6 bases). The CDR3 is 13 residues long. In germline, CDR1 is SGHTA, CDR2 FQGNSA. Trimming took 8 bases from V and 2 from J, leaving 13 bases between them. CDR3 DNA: TGTGCCAGCCCGGGGGAGAATCCCTACGAGCAGTACTTC. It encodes CASPGENPYEQYF.

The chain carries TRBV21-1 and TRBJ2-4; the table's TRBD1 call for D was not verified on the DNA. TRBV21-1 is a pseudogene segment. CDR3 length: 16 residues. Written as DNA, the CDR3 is TGTGCCAGCATTCTCAACCCGGAGATCGCCAAAAACATTCAGTACTTC. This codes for CASILNPEIAKNIQYF.

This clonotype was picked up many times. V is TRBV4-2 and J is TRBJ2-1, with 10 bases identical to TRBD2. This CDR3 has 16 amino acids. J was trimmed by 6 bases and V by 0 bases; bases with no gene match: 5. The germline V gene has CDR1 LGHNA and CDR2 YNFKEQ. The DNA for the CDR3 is TGTGCCAGCAGCCAAGATATAACTAGCGGGGCCAATGAGCAGTTCTTC. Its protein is CASSQDITSGANEQFF.

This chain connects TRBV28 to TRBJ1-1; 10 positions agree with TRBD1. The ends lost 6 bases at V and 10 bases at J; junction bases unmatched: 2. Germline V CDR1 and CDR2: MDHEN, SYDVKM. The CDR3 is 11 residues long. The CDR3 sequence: CASRDRGVAFF. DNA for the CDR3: TGTGCCAGCAGGGACAGGGGGGTAGCTTTCTTT.

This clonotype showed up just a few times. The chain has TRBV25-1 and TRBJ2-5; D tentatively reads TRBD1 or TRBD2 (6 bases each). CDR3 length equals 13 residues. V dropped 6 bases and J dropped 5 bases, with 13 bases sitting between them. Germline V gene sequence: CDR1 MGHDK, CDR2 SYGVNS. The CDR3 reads CASSRTGRETQYF. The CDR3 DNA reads TGTGCCAGCAGCCGAACAGGGAGGGAGACCCAGTACTTC.

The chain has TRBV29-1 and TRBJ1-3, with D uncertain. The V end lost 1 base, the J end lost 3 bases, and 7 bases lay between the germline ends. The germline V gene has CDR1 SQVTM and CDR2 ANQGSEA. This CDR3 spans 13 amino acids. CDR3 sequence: CSVEAGGGNTIYF. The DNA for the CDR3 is TGCAGCGTTGAAGCCGGTGGTGGAAACACCATATATTTT.

CDR3 protein: CASSESPGELFF. In nucleotides, the CDR3 is TGTGCCAGCAGTGAGAGTCCCGGGGAGCTGTTTTTT. V and J are TRBV6-4 and TRBJ2-2; D is uncertain. Germline V CDR1 and CDR2: MRHNA, SNTAGT. The CDR3 length is 12 residues. V was pared by 3 bases and J by 6 bases, with 5 bases between.

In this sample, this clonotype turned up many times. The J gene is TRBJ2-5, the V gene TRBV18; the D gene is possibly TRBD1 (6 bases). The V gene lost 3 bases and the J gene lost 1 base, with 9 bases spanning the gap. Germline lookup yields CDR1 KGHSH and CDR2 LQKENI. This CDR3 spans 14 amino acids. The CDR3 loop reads CASSPPGVQETQYF. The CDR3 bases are TGTGCCAGCTCACCCCCAGGGGTCCAAGAGACCCAGTACTTC.

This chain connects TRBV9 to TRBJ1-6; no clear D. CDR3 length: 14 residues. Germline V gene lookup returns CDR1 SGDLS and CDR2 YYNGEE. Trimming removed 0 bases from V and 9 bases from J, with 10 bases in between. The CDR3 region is CASSVGDNISPLHF. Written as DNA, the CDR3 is TGTGCCAGCAGCGTAGGCGATAATATTTCACCCCTCCACTTT.

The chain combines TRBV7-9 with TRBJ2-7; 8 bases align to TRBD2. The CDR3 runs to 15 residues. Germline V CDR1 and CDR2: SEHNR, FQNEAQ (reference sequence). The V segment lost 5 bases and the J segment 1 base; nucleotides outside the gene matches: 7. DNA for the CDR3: TGTGCCAGCAGCCGGAGCGGGGGCGTTTCCTACGAGCAGTACTTC. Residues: CASSRSGGVSYEQYF. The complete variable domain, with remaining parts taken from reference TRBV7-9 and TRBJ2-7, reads DTGVSQNPRHKITKRGQNVTFRCDPISEHNRLYWYRQTLGQGPEFLTYFQNEAQLEKSRLLSDRFSAERPKGSFSTLEIQRTEQGDSAMYLCASSRSGGVSYEQYFGPGTRLTVT.

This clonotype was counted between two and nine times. The CDR3 sequence: CASSPRDRATEAFF. Written as DNA, the CDR3 is TGTGCCAGCAGCCCCCGGGACAGGGCCACTGAAGCTTTCTTT. The chain couples TRBV3-1 to TRBJ1-1; 9 positions agree with TRBD1. J was trimmed by 4 bases and V by 4 bases; bases with no gene match: 4. CDR3 length: 14 residues. Per the germline V gene, CDR1 is LGHDT and CDR2 is YNNKEL (reference sequence).

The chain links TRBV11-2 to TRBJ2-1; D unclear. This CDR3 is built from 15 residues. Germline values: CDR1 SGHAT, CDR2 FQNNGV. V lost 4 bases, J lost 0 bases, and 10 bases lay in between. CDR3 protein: CASSSDSSSYNEQFF. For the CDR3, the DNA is TGTGCCAGCAGCTCTGACTCAAGCTCCTACAATGAGCAGTTCTTC.

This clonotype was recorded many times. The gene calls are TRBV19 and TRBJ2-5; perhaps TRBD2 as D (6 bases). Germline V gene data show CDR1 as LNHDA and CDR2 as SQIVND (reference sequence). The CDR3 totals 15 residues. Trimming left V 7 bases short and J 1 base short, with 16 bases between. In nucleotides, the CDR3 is TGTGCCAGTACCCACCCCCGCGGGGTCCAAGAGACCCAGTACTTC. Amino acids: CASTHPRGVQETQYF.